The clone carrying this T cell receptor (beta chain) was picked up many times. What it binds is unknown. The sample belongs to a study of blood T cells in healthy people across ages. For the study at large: Roughly one uniquely barcoded beta molecule per two T cells was captured.

It was with a sample-barcoded 5' primer and a J-beta primer mix that a second PCR of roughly 7 to 11 cycles was run. A tag from a template-switch adaptor with 12 random nucleotides marked each cDNA molecule. From each sample, at least 3 million paired-end reads containing CDR3 were obtained. Each CDR3 protein is one row after TCRdb ran MiXCR on the 5' RACE reads. This sample carries about 1.7 million distinct CDR3 sequences, over 25% of them seen once, and the ten largest clones take around 7.7%. Per the germline V gene, CDR1 is ENHRY and CDR2 is SYGVKD. This CDR3 has 13 amino acids. The germline V and J ends were trimmed by 2 bases and 6 bases, with 8 bases remaining between them. Whole-study findings and limits: From one million sequenced T cells, diversity estimates were lower bounds.

The clonotype originates from a young woman in good health. Material: blood. This chain joins TRBV10-3 and TRBJ2-4, with D tentatively TRBD1 (5 bases). Here the CDR3 reads CAISELQGNIQYF. In nucleotides, the CDR3 is TGTGCCATCAGTGAGCTGCAGGGAAACATTCAGTACTTC.